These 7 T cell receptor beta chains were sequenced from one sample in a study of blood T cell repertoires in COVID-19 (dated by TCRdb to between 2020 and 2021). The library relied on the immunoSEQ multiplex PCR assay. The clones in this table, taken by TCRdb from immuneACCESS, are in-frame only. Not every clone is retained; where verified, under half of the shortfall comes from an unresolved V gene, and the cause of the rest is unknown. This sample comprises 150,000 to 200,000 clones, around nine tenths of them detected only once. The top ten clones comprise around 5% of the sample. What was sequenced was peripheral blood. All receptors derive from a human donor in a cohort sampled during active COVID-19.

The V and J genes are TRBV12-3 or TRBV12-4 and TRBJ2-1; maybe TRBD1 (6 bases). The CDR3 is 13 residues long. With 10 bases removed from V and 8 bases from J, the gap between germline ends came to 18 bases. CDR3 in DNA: TGTGCCACCTTAGTGGGGGCGCGAGATGAGCAGTTCTTC. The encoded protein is CATLVGARDEQFF.

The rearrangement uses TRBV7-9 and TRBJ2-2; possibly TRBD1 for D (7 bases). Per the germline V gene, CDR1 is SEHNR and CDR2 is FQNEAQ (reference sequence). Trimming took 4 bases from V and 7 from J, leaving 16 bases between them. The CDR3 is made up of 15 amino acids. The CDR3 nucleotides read TGTGCCAGCAGCTCCGCCGGCCAGGGGGGCGGGGAGCTGTTTTTT. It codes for CASSSAGQGGGELFF. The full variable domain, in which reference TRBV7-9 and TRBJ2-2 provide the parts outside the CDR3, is DTGVSQNPRHKITKRGQNVTFRCDPISEHNRLYWYRQTLGQGPEFLTYFQNEAQLEKSRLLSDRFSAERPKGSFSTLEIQRTEQGDSAMYLCASSSAGQGGGELFFGEGSRLTVL.

The CDR3 protein is CASSLYGGNNEKLFF. CDR3 nucleotide sequence: TGTGCCAGCAGCTTATATGGGGGGAATAATGAAAAACTGTTTTTT. The chain links TRBV11-2 to TRBJ1-4, with D perhaps TRBD1 (5 bases). Between the trimmed V and J ends, which lost 2 bases and 4 bases, there was a span of 11 bases. Per the germline V gene, CDR1 is SGHAT and CDR2 is FQNNGV. The CDR3 runs 15 residues.

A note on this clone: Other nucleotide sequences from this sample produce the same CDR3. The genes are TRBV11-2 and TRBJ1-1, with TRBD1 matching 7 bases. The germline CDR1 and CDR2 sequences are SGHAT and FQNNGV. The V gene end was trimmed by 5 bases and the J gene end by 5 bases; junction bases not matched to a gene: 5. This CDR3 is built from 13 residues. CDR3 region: CASSPDRDTEAFF. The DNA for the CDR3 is TGTGCCAGCAGCCCCGACAGGGATACTGAAGCTTTCTTT.

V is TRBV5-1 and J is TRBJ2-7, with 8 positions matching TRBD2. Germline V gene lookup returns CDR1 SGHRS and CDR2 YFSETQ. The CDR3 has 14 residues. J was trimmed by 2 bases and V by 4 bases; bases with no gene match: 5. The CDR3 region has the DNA TGCGCCAGCAGCCGGGAGGGGGGCCCCTACGAGCAGTACTTC. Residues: CASSREGGPYEQYF.

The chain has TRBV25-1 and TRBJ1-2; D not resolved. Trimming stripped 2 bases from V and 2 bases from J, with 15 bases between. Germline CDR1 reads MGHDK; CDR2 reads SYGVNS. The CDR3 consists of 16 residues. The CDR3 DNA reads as TGTGCCAGCAGTGAAGTCGGACGGGAGGACAACTATGGCTACACCTTC. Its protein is CASSEVGREDNYGYTF.

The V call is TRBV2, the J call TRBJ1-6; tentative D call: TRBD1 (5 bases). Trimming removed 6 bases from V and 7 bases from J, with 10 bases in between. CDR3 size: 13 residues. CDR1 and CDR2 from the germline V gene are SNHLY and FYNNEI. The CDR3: CASSGQGNSPLHF. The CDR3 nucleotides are TGTGCCAGCAGCGGGCAGGGAAATTCACCCCTCCACTTT. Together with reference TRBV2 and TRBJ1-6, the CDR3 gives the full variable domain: EPEVTQTPSHQVTQMGQEVILRCVPISNHLYFYWYRQILGQKVEFLVSFYNNEISEKSEIFDDQFSVERPDGSNFTLKIRSTKLEDSAMYFCASSGQGNSPLHFGNGTRLTVT.